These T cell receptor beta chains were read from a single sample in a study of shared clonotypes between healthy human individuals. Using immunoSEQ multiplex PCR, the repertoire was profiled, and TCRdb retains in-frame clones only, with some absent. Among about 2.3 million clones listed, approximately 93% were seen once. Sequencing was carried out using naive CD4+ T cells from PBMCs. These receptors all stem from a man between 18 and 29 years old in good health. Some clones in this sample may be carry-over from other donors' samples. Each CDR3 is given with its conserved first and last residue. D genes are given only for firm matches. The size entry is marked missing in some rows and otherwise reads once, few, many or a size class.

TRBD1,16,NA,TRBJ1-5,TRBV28,TGTGCCAGCAGTTCCCACGAGACAGGGTCAGGTCAGCCCCAGCATTTT,CASSSHETGSGQPQHF
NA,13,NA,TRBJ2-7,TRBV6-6,TGTGCCAGCGTTCGGGGCGGGCAAGGTGAGCAGTACTTC,CASVRGGQGEQYF
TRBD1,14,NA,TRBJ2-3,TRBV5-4,TGTGCCAGCAGCGTGGGACAGGGGACAGATACGCAGTATTTT,CASSVGQGTDTQYF
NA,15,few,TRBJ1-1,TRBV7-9,TGTGCCAGCAGCTTAGCCACGGTTGGGGGTATGACGGCTTTCTTT,CASSLATVGGMTAFF
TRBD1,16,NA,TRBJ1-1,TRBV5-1,TGCGCCAGCAGCTACGGCTTTGGGACAGGATCTGGTGAAGCTTTCTTT,CASSYGFGTGSGEAFF
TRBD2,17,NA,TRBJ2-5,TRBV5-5,TGTGCCAGCAGCTTGGTTATTCGGCTAGCGGACCAAGAGACCCAGTACTTC,CASSLVIRLADQETQYF
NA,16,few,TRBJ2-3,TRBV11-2,TGTGCCAGCAGCCATGGAGCGGGACAGGTCCTAGATACGCAGTATTTT,CASSHGAGQVLDTQYF
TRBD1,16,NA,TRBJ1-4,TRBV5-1,TGCGCCAGCAGCTTGTACCCGGGACAGGGGTTCGAAAAACTGTTTTTT,CASSLYPGQGFEKLFF
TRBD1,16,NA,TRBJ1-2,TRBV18,TGTGCCAGCTCACCGGCCGGGACAGGTTACGGCAAGGGCTACACCTTC,CASSPAGTGYGKGYTF
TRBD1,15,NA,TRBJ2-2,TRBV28,TGTGCCAGCAGTCGGACAGGGGCTCCCACCGGGGAGCTGTTTTTT,CASSRTGAPTGELFF
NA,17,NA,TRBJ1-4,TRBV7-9,TGTGCCAGCAGCTCCTTCCGGGACGGCAGATCTAATGAAAAACTGTTTTTT,CASSSFRDGRSNEKLFF
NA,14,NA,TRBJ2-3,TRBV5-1,TGCGCCAGCAGCTGGCAAGACCACACAGATACGCAGTATTTT,CASSWQDHTDTQYF
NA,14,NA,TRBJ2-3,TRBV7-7,TGTGCCAGCAGCCAGACAGGGAGGTCAGATACGCAGTATTTT,CASSQTGRSDTQYF
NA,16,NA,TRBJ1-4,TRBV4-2,TGTGCCAGCAGCCAACGAGTGAGTGCAACTAATGAAAAACTGTTTTTT,CASSQRVSATNEKLFF
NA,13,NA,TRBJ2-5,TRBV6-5,TGTGCCGTACAACGATGGGGCGCCGAGACCCAGTACTTC,CAVQRWGAETQYF
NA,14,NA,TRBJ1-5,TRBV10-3,TGTGCCATCAGTCGGGCCCCGGGAAATCAGCCCCAGCATTTT,CAISRAPGNQPQHF
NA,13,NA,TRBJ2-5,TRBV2,TGTGCCAGCAGTGTCCGCCGGCAAGAGACCCAGTACTTC,CASSVRRQETQYF
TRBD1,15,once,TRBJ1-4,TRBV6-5,TGTGCCAGCAGTTACAGACAGGGGGCCTGGGAAAAACTGTTTTTT,CASSYRQGAWEKLFF
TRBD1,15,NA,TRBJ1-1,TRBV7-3,TGTGCCAGCAGCCTCCAAGGACAGGGCCTCACTGAAGCTTTCTTT,CASSLQGQGLTEAFF
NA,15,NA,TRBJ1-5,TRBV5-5,TGTGCCAGCAGCTTGGGGACAGTAATGAACCAGCCCCAGCATTTT,CASSLGTVMNQPQHF
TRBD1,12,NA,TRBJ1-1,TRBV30,TGTGCCTGGGGACAGGGGGACACTGAAGCTTTCTTT,CAWGQGDTEAFF
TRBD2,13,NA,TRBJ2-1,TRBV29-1,TGCAGCGTTGTCGGGCTAGCGGACAATGAGCAGTTCTTC,CSVVGLADNEQFF
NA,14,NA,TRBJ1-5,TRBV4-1,TGCGCCAGCAGCCAAGAGGCGGGGGATCAGCCCCAGCATTTT,CASSQEAGDQPQHF
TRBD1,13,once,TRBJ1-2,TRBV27,TGTGCCAGCAGACAGGGGACCTTCTATGGCTACACCTTC,CASRQGTFYGYTF
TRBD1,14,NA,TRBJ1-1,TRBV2,TGTGCCAGCAGGGCAGGGGGCTGGGACACTGAAGCTTTCTTT,CASRAGGWDTEAFF
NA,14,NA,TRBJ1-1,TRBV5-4,TGTGCCAGCAGCCTTAAAACTGGGAACACTGAAGCTTTCTTT,CASSLKTGNTEAFF
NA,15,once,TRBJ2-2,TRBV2,TGTGCCAGCCTTCAGACGGGCGGGAACACCGGGGAGCTGTTTTTT,CASLQTGGNTGELFF
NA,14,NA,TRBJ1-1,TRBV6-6,TGTGCCAGCAGTTACTCGCGGGGGCCAACTGAAGCTTTCTTT,CASSYSRGPTEAFF
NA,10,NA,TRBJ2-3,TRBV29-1,TGCAGCGTTTGGACAGATACGCAGTATTTT,CSVWTDTQYF
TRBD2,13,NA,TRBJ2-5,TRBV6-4,TGTGCCAGCAGTCCTTGGGCGGGAGGGACCCAGTACTTC,CASSPWAGGTQYF
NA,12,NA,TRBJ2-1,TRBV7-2,TGTGCCAGCAGCTTAGGCCAGAGAGATCGGTTCTTC,CASSLGQRDRFF
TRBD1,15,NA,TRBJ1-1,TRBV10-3,TGTGCCATCAGTGAGCTGACAGGGGATCTCTCTGAAGCTTTCTTT,CAISELTGDLSEAFF
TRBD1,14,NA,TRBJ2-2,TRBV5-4,TGTGCCACCTGGACAGGGGGCGCTTCGGGGGAGCTGTTTTTT,CATWTGGASGELFF
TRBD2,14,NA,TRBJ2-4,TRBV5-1,TGCGCCAGCAGCTTAGGACTAGCGGACAACATTCAGTACTTC,CASSLGLADNIQYF
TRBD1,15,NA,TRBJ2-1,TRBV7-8,TGTGCCAGCAGCCACCGGGACAGGATATCGAATGAGCAGTTCTTC,CASSHRDRISNEQFF
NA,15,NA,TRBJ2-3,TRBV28,TGTGCCAGCAGTTTTGGGCGGAGGAGCACAGATACGCAGTATTTT,CASSFGRRSTDTQYF
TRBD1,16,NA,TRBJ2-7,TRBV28,TGTGCCAGCAGCCTATCTGGACAGGGGGCAGCGAACGAGCAGTACTTC,CASSLSGQGAANEQYF
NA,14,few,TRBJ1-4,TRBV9,TGTGCCAGCAGCGCGAACCCCGGCAATGAAAAACTGTTTTTT,CASSANPGNEKLFF
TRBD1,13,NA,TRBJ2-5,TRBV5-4,TGTGCCAGCAGTTATGACAGGGGGGAGACCCAGTACTTC,CASSYDRGETQYF
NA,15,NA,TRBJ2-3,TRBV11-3,TGTGCCAGCAGCTTAGATACTGGGATGACAGATACGCAGTATTTT,CASSLDTGMTDTQYF
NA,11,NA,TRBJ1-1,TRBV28,TGTGCCAGCAGTACCCAGACTGAAGCTTTCTTT,CASSTQTEAFF
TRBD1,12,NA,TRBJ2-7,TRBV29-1,TGCAGCGTCCCCGGGACAGGGGGTGAGCAGTACTTC,CSVPGTGGEQYF
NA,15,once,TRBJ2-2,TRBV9,TGTGCCAGCAGCGTCCGTCCGGAGGGTACCGGGGAGCTGTTTTTT,CASSVRPEGTGELFF
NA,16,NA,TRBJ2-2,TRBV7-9,TGTGCCAGCCTCCATTCGGGTACCTCGAACACCGGGGAGCTGTTTTTT,CASLHSGTSNTGELFF
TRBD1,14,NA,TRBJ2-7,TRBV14,TGTGCCAGCAGCCGAGACAGGGACTCCTACGAGCAGTACTTC,CASSRDRDSYEQYF
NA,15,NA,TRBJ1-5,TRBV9,TGTGCCAGCAGCGTAGAGGGTCGGATCAATCAGCCCCAGCATTTT,CASSVEGRINQPQHF
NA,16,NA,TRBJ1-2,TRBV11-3,TGTGCCAGCAGCTTAACCCCCCAGGGGCTTTGTCATGGCTACACCTTC,CASSLTPQGLCHGYTF
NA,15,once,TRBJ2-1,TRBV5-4,TGTGCCAGCGGGGACCGGAAGCCTCTCTACAATGAGCAGTTCTTC,CASGDRKPLYNEQFF
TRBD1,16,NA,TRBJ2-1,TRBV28,TGTGCCAGCAGTTTCTTGAGGGACAGGATGTACAATGAGCAGTTCTTC,CASSFLRDRMYNEQFF
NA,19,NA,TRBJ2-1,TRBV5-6,TGTGCCAGCAGCTTGGCAAAGGGGCTAGCAATCCCTACAAGGAATGAGCAGTTCTTC,CASSLAKGLAIPTRNEQFF
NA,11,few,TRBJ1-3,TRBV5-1,TGCGCCAGCAGGGACGGAAACACCATATATTTT,CASRDGNTIYF
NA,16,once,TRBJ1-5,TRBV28,TGTGCCAGCAGTTCCTCCTTGGGTGGTAGGAATCAGCCCCAGCATTTT,CASSSSLGGRNQPQHF
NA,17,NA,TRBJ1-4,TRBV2,TGTGCCAGCACGCGACTAGGGGGGCTCAGTGATAATGAAAAACTGTTTTTT,CASTRLGGLSDNEKLFF
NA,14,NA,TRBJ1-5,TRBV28,TGTGCCAGCAGTTTAAGGCAGGTGAATCAGCCCCAGCATTTT,CASSLRQVNQPQHF
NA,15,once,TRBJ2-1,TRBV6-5,TGTGCCAGCAGTTACTCCACCGGCAGCCCCAATGAGCAGTTCTTC,CASSYSTGSPNEQFF